A single sample is the source of the 11 T cell receptor beta chains below, sequenced in a study of molecular identifiers for immune sequencing clone quantification. Each CDR3 protein is one row after TCRdb ran MiXCR on the PCR reads. Of approximately 100,000 distinct CDR3 sequences listed, roughly 34% are singletons. Sequenced sample: naive CD8+ T cells from blood, with Jurkat cell RNA spiked in. Subset: FACS-sorted CD8+CD4-CCR7+CD45RA+ naive T cells. The receptors shown here come from a human donor in good health. Some libraries in this study had Jurkat cell RNA spiked in.

The CDR3 DNA sequence: TGTGCCAGCAGCACGTACTCTACCTACAATGAGCAGTTCTTC. It is translated as CASSTYSTYNEQFF. V is TRBV14 and J is TRBJ2-1; no reliable D call. This CDR3 contains 14 residues. The V end was cut by 5 bases, the J end by 2 bases, with 10 bases between. CDR1 is SGHDN and CDR2 is FVKESK in the germline V gene.

The chain combines TRBV19 with TRBJ1-5; D gene ambiguous. The ends were cut back, 8 bases at V and 3 bases at J, with 17 bases in the middle. The CDR3 runs to 15 residues. CDR1 LNHDA and CDR2 SQIVND come from the germline V gene (reference sequence). The DNA for the CDR3 is TGTGCCAGTGCCTTATGCCCGCCGGCCAATCAGCCCCAGCATTTT. Amino acids: CASALCPPANQPQHF.

About this clonotype: Being one base from a much bigger clone, this may be a read error. This chain connects TRBV6-5 to TRBJ2-7; 9 nucleotides align to TRBD1. Germline V gene sequence: CDR1 MNHEY, CDR2 SVGAGI. The CDR3 length is 17 residues. CDR3 sequence reads: CASSYRVTGQGYYEQNF. In DNA form, the CDR3 reads TGTGCCAGCAGTTACAGGGTAACCGGACAGGGGTACTACGAGCAGAACTTC.

This clonotype appeared a single time. One end of the junction varies from germline; a read error may be responsible. The V gene is TRBV7-9, the J gene TRBJ2-1; the D gene is possibly TRBD2 (6 bases). This CDR3 has 14 residues. Germline assignment: CDR1 SEHNR and CDR2 FQNEAQ (reference sequence). The CDR3 loop reads CAGSLEGLYNEQFF. For the CDR3, the DNA is TGTGCCGGCAGCTTAGAGGGACTCTACAATGAGCAGTTCTTC.

By its share, this clonotype is medium-sized. V gene TRBV7-9 combines with J gene TRBJ1-1; 9 bases are shared with TRBD1. The CDR3 runs 12 residues. V shed 5 bases, J shed 10 bases, and the junction held 5 bases outside the gene matches. Germline lookup yields CDR1 SEHNR and CDR2 FQNEAQ (reference sequence). The CDR3 spells CASSLQGAPAFF. In DNA, the CDR3 is TGTGCCAGCAGCCTACAGGGGGCCCCAGCTTTCTTT.

This clonotype was found a few times. The CDR3 sequence is CASSPGGPLHF. DNA for the CDR3: TGTGCCAGCAGCCCCGGAGGACCCCTCCACTTT. V and J are TRBV14 and TRBJ1-6; D gene unclear. Germline CDR1 SGHDN, CDR2 FVKESK. V lost 4 bases to trimming and J lost 12 bases, with 7 bases between them. There are 11 residues in the CDR3.

For this clonotype: This may be a read error: a much more frequent sequence differs by one nucleotide. The J gene is TRBJ2-7, the V gene TRBV28, with D possibly TRBD2 on 5 matching bases. Germline CDR1 and CDR2: MDHEN and SYDVKM. The CDR3 runs 12 residues. Between the trimmed V and J ends, which lost 11 bases and 2 bases, there was a span of 13 bases. CDR3 nucleotides: TGTGCCTGCACTGAGGGAACCTACGAGCAGTACTTC. Residues: CACTEGTYEQYF. Full variable domain (rest looked up from reference TRBV28 and TRBJ2-7): DVKVTQSSRYLVKRTGEKVFLECVQDMDHENMFWYRQDPGLGLRLIYFSYDVKMKEKGDIPEGYSVSREKKERFSLILESASTNQTSMYLCACTEGTYEQYFGPGTRLTVT.

This clonotype was seen only once. A clone one base away is much larger, so this may be a read error. DNA of the CDR3: TGTGCCAGCAGCTTAGGGCTGGTGAAGAGCACCGGGGAGCTGTTGTTT. Its translation: CASSLGLVKSTGELLF. This sequence joins TRBV7-9 and TRBJ2-2; D possibly corresponds to TRBD2 (5 bases). Germline values: CDR1 SEHNR, CDR2 FQNEAQ (reference sequence). The CDR3 covers 16 residues.

This clonotype was counted a few times. The CDR3, as DNA: TGTGCCAGTCGCGTGAGGGGGCGGGAGAATGCCAATCAGCCCCAGCATTTT. Protein sequence: CASRVRGRENANQPQHF. The V and J genes are TRBV19 and TRBJ1-5; 7 bases agree with TRBD1. Germline CDR1 is LNHDA and CDR2 is SQIVND (reference sequence). This CDR3 is 17 amino acids long. V lost 8 bases to trimming and J lost 3 bases; unmatched junction nucleotides: 16.

This clonotype was found once. The conserved final phenylalanine or tryptophan is absent from the CDR3, which likely points to a read error. The V and J genes are TRBV27 and TRBJ1-1, with D perhaps matching TRBD1 (5 bases). This CDR3 spans 14 amino acids. CDR1 and CDR2 (germline): MNHEY, SMNVEV (reference sequence). The CDR3 protein is CASSFEGTLSEAFL. CDR3 in DNA: TGTGCCAGCAGTTTTGAGGGGACCTTATCTGAGGCTTTCTTA.

This clonotype has at least ten counts. This chain connects TRBV24-1 to TRBJ1-5; unclear D gene. The CDR3 covers 14 residues. The germline CDR1 and CDR2 sequences are KGHDR and SFDVKD. V was shortened by 3 bases and J by 5 bases, with 10 bases between the two germline ends. CDR3 bases: TGTGCCACCAGTGATGCGGCACGGTATCAGCCCCAGCATTTT. Encoded protein: CATSDAARYQPQHF.